The entry below gives a single T cell receptor beta chain sequence along with its context. The sample belongs to a study of blood T cell repertoires in COVID-19. Some clones are missing from TCRdb's copy, which holds only in-frame ones; the method was immunoSEQ multiplex PCR. The repertoire holds some 150,000 clones, with around four fifths as singletons. Recruits, aged roughly 18 to 90 years, lived in 20 to 30 US areas. Cohorts were assigned according to the clinical history that participants reported. This CDR3 has 13 residues. V was pared by 6 bases and J by 3 bases, with 12 bases between. The J gene is TRBJ2-7, the V gene TRBV12-3 or TRBV12-4; D is perhaps TRBD2 (5 bases). This sequence originates from a woman between 45 and 65 years old in a cohort exposed to, infected with or recovered from COVID-19 (not recorded which). The sequencing sample was made of PBMCs or T cells enriched from blood (not recorded which). CDR3 DNA: TGTGCCAGCAGCCCCCCCGGGGTCTACGAGCAGTACTTC. Amino acids: CASSPPGVYEQYF.